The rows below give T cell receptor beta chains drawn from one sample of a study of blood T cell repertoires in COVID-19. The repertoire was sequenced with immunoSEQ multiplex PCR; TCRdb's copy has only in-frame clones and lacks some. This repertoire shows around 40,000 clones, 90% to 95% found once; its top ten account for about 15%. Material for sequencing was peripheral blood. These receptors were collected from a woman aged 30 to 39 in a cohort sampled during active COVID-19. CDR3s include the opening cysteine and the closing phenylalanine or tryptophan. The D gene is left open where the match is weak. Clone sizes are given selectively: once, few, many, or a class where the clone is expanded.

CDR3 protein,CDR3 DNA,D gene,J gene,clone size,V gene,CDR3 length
CASIWTRFTYEQYF,TGTGCCAGCATTTGGACAAGGTTTACCTACGAGCAGTACTTC,-,TRBJ2-7,-,TRBV2,14
CASSPGTSVREQFF,TGTGCCAGCTCACCAGGGACTAGCGTTAGGGAGCAGTTCTTC,TRBD2,TRBJ2-1,-,TRBV18,14
CASSYRWAQGAPEAFF,TGTGCCAGCAGTTACCGATGGGCGCAAGGGGCCCCGGAAGCTTTCTTT,-,TRBJ1-1,once,TRBV6-5,16
CASSLVFGQGTYEQYF,TGTGCCAGCAGCTTAGTGTTTGGTCAGGGGACCTACGAGCAGTACTTC,-,TRBJ2-7,-,TRBV11-2,16
CATRTGVSYEQYF,TGTGCCACACGAACGGGGGTGAGCTACGAGCAGTACTTC,-,TRBJ2-7,-,TRBV28,13
CASSQGQGSQYF,TGTGCCAGCAGCCAAGGACAGGGTTCCCAGTACTTC,TRBD1,TRBJ2-5,once,TRBV3-1/TRBV3-2,12
CASSPRFPMNTEAFF,TGTGCCAGCAGCCCCCGGTTCCCGATGAACACTGAAGCTTTCTTT,-,TRBJ1-1,-,TRBV11-2,15
CASSPRTGGTEAFF,TGTGCCAGCTCACCTAGGACAGGGGGGACTGAAGCTTTCTTT,TRBD1,TRBJ1-1,once,TRBV18,14
CATSDPGTGINQPQHF,TGTGCCACCAGTGATCCTGGGACAGGGATTAATCAGCCCCAGCATTTT,TRBD1,TRBJ1-5,few,TRBV24-1,16
CARPGTIGNEQFF,TGTGCCAGGCCCGGGACTATCGGCAATGAGCAGTTCTTC,TRBD2,TRBJ2-1,-,TRBV28,13
CASRPEYSGNTIYF,TGTGCCAGCAGACCGGAGTACTCTGGAAACACCATATATTTT,-,TRBJ1-3,-,TRBV7-2,14
CASSVGAGGSYEQYF,TGTGCCAGCAGCGTAGGGGCAGGGGGATCCTACGAGCAGTACTTC,TRBD1,TRBJ2-7,-,TRBV9,15